The 23 T cell receptor beta chains below come from one sample, sequenced in a study of molecular identifiers for immune sequencing clone quantification. MiXCR was run by TCRdb on the PCR reads, yielding one entry per CDR3 protein. The repertoire holds about 300,000 distinct CDR3 sequences, with roughly a fifth as singletons. Sequenced input: naive CD8+ T cells from blood, with Jurkat cell RNA spiked in. The subset: FACS-sorted CD8+CD4-CCR7+CD45RA+ naive T cells. These receptors originate from a human donor in good health. Some libraries in this study had Jurkat cell RNA spiked in.

In its sample, this clonotype was seen a few times. The chain is built from TRBV19 and TRBJ2-7; D possibly corresponds to TRBD1 (6 bases). CDR1 and CDR2 (germline): LNHDA, SQIVND (reference sequence). The CDR3 runs 15 residues. The V end lost 3 bases, the J end lost 2 bases, and 14 bases lay between the germline ends. CDR3 bases: TGTGCCAGTAGTATCGGGGCAGGGGTTGCCTACGAGCAGTACTTC. It encodes CASSIGAGVAYEQYF.

This clonotype was recorded at least ten times. The genes are TRBV7-9 and TRBJ1-1; D unresolved. There are 12 residues in the CDR3. Between the trimmed V and J ends, which lost 3 bases and 1 base, there was a span of 3 bases. Germline V gene lookup returns CDR1 SEHNR and CDR2 FQNEAQ (reference sequence). Here the CDR3 reads CASSFGNTEAFF. The CDR3 region has the DNA TGTGCCAGCAGCTTCGGGAACACTGAAGCTTTCTTT. Combining the CDR3 with reference TRBV7-9 and TRBJ1-1 gives the whole variable domain DTGVSQNPRHKITKRGQNVTFRCDPISEHNRLYWYRQTLGQGPEFLTYFQNEAQLEKSRLLSDRFSAERPKGSFSTLEIQRTEQGDSAMYLCASSFGNTEAFFGQGTRLTVV.

A word on this clonotype: Relative to the germline gene, one junction end is altered; a read error may explain this. J is TRBJ1-4 and V is TRBV27; D not certain. Germline V lookup: CDR1 MNHEY, CDR2 SMNVEV (reference sequence). The CDR3 length is 12 residues. CDR3 amino acids: CASSGINEKLFF. The CDR3 DNA reads as TGCGCCAGCAGCGGGATTAATGAAAAACTGTTTTTT.

The chain carries TRBV19 and TRBJ2-3, with D tentatively TRBD2 (6 bases). The CDR3 loop spans 15 amino acids. The V gene lost 6 bases and the J gene lost 5 bases, with 18 bases spanning the gap. Germline assignment: CDR1 LNHDA and CDR2 SQIVND (reference sequence). DNA of the CDR3: TGTGCCAGTAGAGGGAGGACCGCCCCCCGAGATACGCAGTATTTT. Translated: CASRGRTAPRDTQYF.

This clonotype was seen ten or more times. The chain has TRBV10-3 and TRBJ2-2; tentatively, D is TRBD2 (7 bases). Between the trimmed V and J ends, which lost 10 bases and 10 bases, there was a span of 16 bases. The CDR3 length is 12 residues. CDR1 is ENHRY and CDR2 is SYGVKD in the germline V gene. CDR3 DNA sequence: TGTGCCACCCGAGGGGGGGGCGCGGAGCTGTTTTTT. Amino acid sequence: CATRGGGAELFF.

This clonotype was counted at least ten times. This sequence joins TRBV20-1 and TRBJ2-3; the match to TRBD2 covers 9 bases. Germline V gives CDR1 DFQATT, CDR2 SNEGSKA (reference sequence). V lost 3 bases and J lost 8; bases outside the gene matches: 9. The CDR3 extends over 14 amino acids. The CDR3 nucleotides are TGCAGTGCTAGTCGTAGCGGGAGTGCGGGTACGCAGTATTTT. Encoded protein: CSASRSGSAGTQYF.

Comment on this clonotype: A read error may produce the germline difference seen at one junction end. The chain combines TRBV14 with TRBJ1-1; D is uncertain. CDR3 length: 11 amino acids. CDR1 is SGHDN and CDR2 is FVKESK in the germline V gene. CDR3 nucleotide sequence: TGTGCCAGCAGCCTGGGTGCCGAAGCTTCCTTT. This encodes CASSLGAEASF. Supplemented by reference TRBV14 and TRBJ1-1, the full variable domain reads EAGVTQFPSHSVIEKGQTVTLRCDPISGHDNLYWYRRVMGKEIKFLLHFVKESKQDESGMPNNRFLAERTGGTYSTLKVQPAELEDSGVYFCASSLGAEASFGQGTRLTVV.

This clonotype was seen at least ten times. V and J are TRBV3-1 and TRBJ1-1; a possible D gene is TRBD1 (5 bases). Germline lookup yields CDR1 LGHDT and CDR2 YNNKEL (reference sequence). This CDR3 contains 15 residues. Trimming pared 0 bases from V and 10 bases from J, leaving 18 bases between. The CDR3 DNA reads TGTGCCAGCAGCCAAGAGGGGCTGGGGGGTCAGGGAGCTTTCTTT. It yields the protein CASSQEGLGGQGAFF.

Concerning this clonotype: Just one base apart from a much larger clone, this may be a read error. The rearrangement links TRBV29-1 to TRBJ2-7; 7 nucleotides agree with TRBD1. Germline lookup yields CDR1 SQVTM and CDR2 ANQGSEA. V lost 4 bases and J lost 6; bases outside the gene matches: 6. The CDR3 is 12 residues long. The CDR3 loop reads CSVGEQGSEQYF. The CDR3 DNA reads as TGCAGCGTTGGAGAACAGGGGTCCGAGCAGTACTTC.

The chain couples TRBV6-2 or TRBV6-3 to TRBJ2-3; maybe TRBD2 (5 bases). V shed 0 bases and J shed 3 bases, with 16 bases lying between them. CDR1 is MNHEY and CDR2 is SVGEGT in the germline V gene. CDR3 length: 17 residues. CDR3 amino acids: CASSYSVEASSTDTQYF. In DNA form, the CDR3 reads TGTGCCAGCAGTTACTCGGTGGAGGCCAGCTCAACAGATACGCAGTATTTT.

There are a few counts of this clonotype. The V call is TRBV6-2 or TRBV6-3, the J call TRBJ2-7; either TRBD1 or TRBD2 may supply D (5 bases each). This CDR3 contains 14 residues. Between the trimmed V and J ends, which lost 0 bases and 9 bases, there was a span of 15 bases. CDR1 is MNHEY, CDR2 SVGEGT, per germline. CDR3 residues: CASSYSQPGPPQYF. CDR3 DNA: TGTGCCAGCAGTTACTCACAGCCGGGGCCTCCGCAGTACTTC.

On this clonotype itself: The junction and the germline gene differ at one end; a read error may be behind it. This chain connects TRBV7-9 to TRBJ2-2; D remains ambiguous. The germline CDR1 and CDR2 sequences are SEHNR and FQNEAQ (reference sequence). The CDR3 totals 12 residues. The DNA for the CDR3 is TGTGCCGGCAGCTCCTTCACCGGGGAGCTGTTTTTT. It codes for CAGSSFTGELFF.

In this sample, this clonotype turned up many times. This chain connects TRBV13 to TRBJ1-1; D might be TRBD1 (5 bases). The germline gives CDR1 PRHDT, CDR2 FYEKMQ (reference sequence). The V end lost 1 base, the J end lost 1 base, and 7 bases lay between the germline ends. CDR3 length: 14 residues. The CDR3 is CASSLDTGNTEAFF. CDR3 coding DNA: TGTGCCAGCAGCTTAGACACAGGGAACACTGAAGCTTTCTTT.

This clonotype was detected many times. The chain uses TRBV7-9 and TRBJ2-7; 7 bases are a match to TRBD1. V lost 5 bases, J lost 6 bases, and 4 bases stayed unmatched. The germline CDR1 and CDR2 sequences are SEHNR and FQNEAQ (reference sequence). The CDR3 covers 12 residues. The CDR3, as DNA: TGTGCCAGCAGCCACACAGGGGCCGAGCAGTACTTC. It translates to CASSHTGAEQYF.

There are many counts of this clonotype. This rearrangement joins TRBV7-2 to TRBJ2-3; 9 nucleotides match TRBD2. The V and J ends lost 5 bases and 2 bases, in that order; junction bases with no gene match: 8. CDR3 length: 16 residues. CDR1 SGHTA and CDR2 FQGNSA come from the germline V gene. CDR3 in amino acids: CASSLPTSGLTDTQYF. DNA of the CDR3: TGTGCCAGCAGCCTACCAACTAGCGGGCTCACAGATACGCAGTATTTT.

The V call is TRBV4-1, the J call TRBJ2-1; TRBD2 aligns across 11 bases. This CDR3 spans 17 amino acids. V lost 0 bases to trimming and J lost 1 base; unmatched junction nucleotides: 2. Germline V gene data show CDR1 as MGHRA and CDR2 as YSYEKL. CDR3 bases: TGCGCCAGCAGCCAAGACTCTAGCGGGAGGTCCTACAATGAGCAGTTCTTC. Translated, it gives CASSQDSSGRSYNEQFF.

The chain uses TRBV28 and TRBJ2-7, with TRBD2 matching 7 bases. Looked up from germline, CDR1 is MDHEN and CDR2 is SYDVKM. The CDR3 has 14 amino acids. Losses at the gene ends were 2 bases for V and 3 bases for J; bases not matched to a gene: 4. The DNA for the CDR3 is TGTGCCAGCAGTTTAACCCTAGCGGACTACGAGCAGTACTTC. It encodes CASSLTLADYEQYF.

This clonotype was counted ten times or more. The chain is built from TRBV7-9 and TRBJ2-3; 8 nucleotides match TRBD2. This CDR3 contains 16 residues. Germline trimming cut 4 bases from V and 0 bases from J; bases unmatched to any gene: 6. The germline gives CDR1 SEHNR, CDR2 FQNEAQ (reference sequence). The CDR3, as DNA: TGTGCCAGCAGCTCTCAGCGGGAGACTAGCACAGATACGCAGTATTTT. Amino acid sequence: CASSSQRETSTDTQYF.

This clonotype occurred a few times. This sequence joins TRBV6-2 or TRBV6-3 and TRBJ2-3; weak D call: TRBD2 (5 bases). Looked up from germline, CDR1 is MNHEY and CDR2 is SVGEGT. Trimming left V 6 bases short and J 4 bases short, with 26 bases between. This CDR3 has 18 amino acids. The CDR3 region is CASRPHWTGGWISDTQYF. CDR3 sequence (DNA): TGTGCCAGCAGGCCGCACTGGACCGGCGGGTGGATCTCAGATACGCAGTATTTT.

This clonotype was picked up many times. CDR3 DNA sequence: TGCGCCAGCAGCCAACAGGGGGAGGCTGAAGCTTTCTTT. This sequence encodes CASSQQGEAEAFF. The genes are TRBV4-1 and TRBJ1-1; 7 bases align to TRBD1. The CDR3 loop spans 13 amino acids. The V and J ends lost 2 bases and 6 bases, in that order; junction bases with no gene match: 3. Germline V gene sequence: CDR1 MGHRA, CDR2 YSYEKL.

The table lists this clonotype with many counts. The V gene is TRBV1, the J gene TRBJ1-1. TRBV1 is an annotated pseudogene. The CDR3 has 18 amino acids. The CDR3 here is CTSSPSQLHYLMNTEAFF. The CDR3 coding sequence is TGCACCAGCAGCCCGAGTCAGCTGCATTACCTCATGAACACTGAAGCTTTCTTT.

This clonotype was seen at least ten times. This sequence joins TRBV30 and TRBJ1-6; a possible D gene is TRBD1 (6 bases). The germline V and J ends were trimmed by 0 bases and 4 bases, with 19 bases remaining between them. Germline assignment: CDR1 GTSNPN and CDR2 SVGIG (reference sequence). The CDR3 consists of 18 residues. CDR3 amino acids: CAWSVRNRVKRYNSPLHF. As DNA, the CDR3 is TGTGCCTGGAGTGTACGTAACAGGGTGAAGAGATATAATTCACCCCTCCACTTT.

This clonotype came up a few times. The chain combines TRBV7-2 with TRBJ2-2, with 7 bases fitting TRBD2. This CDR3 has 17 residues. After removal of 3 bases from V and 1 base from J, the junction contained 8 bases not matched to a gene. Germline V gives CDR1 SGHTA, CDR2 FQGNSA. The CDR3, as DNA: TGTGCCAGCAGCTTCAGTATACGGGGGGAGAACACCGGGGAGCTGTTTTTT. It is translated as CASSFSIRGENTGELFF.